The clone carrying this T cell receptor (beta chain) has a single count. The assay was immunoSEQ multiplex PCR, and TCRdb's table has in-frame clones only and misses some. The repertoire holds 200,000 to 250,000 clones, with over 75% as singletons. The sample comes from a study of blood T cell repertoires in COVID-19. Germline lookup yields CDR1 SGHNT and CDR2 YYREEE (reference sequence). The V and J ends lost 0 bases and 4 bases respectively, with 16 bases between them. The CDR3 sequence is 17 residues long. The chain has TRBV5-4 and TRBJ1-4, with D tentatively TRBD1 (6 bases). The sample consisted of PBMCs or T cells enriched from blood (not recorded which). The receptor was derived from a woman in her sixties or seventies who had recovered from COVID-19. In DNA, the CDR3 is TGTGCCAGCAGCTTGGGGGGACAAGGGAATAATAATGAAAAACTGTTTTTT. Amino acids: CASSLGGQGNNNEKLFF.